This TCR beta chain comes out of a study of blood T cell repertoires in COVID-19. Study information: There were acute and convalescent COVID-19 samples, and they came from the United States, Italy and Spain. Nucleic acid was either cDNA or gDNA, and it came from T cells, B-cell-depleted T cells, or PBMCs.

TCRdb's copy holds only in-frame clones and misses some; the assay was immunoSEQ multiplex PCR. The sample carries just under 60,000 clones, around 84% recorded once. V was cut by 5 bases and J by 1 base, with 9 bases left in between. Germline V gives CDR1 SGHAT, CDR2 FQNNGV. The CDR3 is made up of 14 amino acids. This rearrangement joins TRBV11-2 to TRBJ1-3; D is unclear. This sequence originates from a human donor with active COVID-19. The donor label of this sample is uncertain. The sample was peripheral blood. The CDR3 DNA is TGTGCCAGCAGCACCACACGTTCTGGAAACACCATATATTTT. The encoded protein is CASSTTRSGNTIYF.